These 14 T cell receptor beta chains share one sample of origin, sequenced in a study of PD-1 blockade in classical Hodgkin lymphoma. Here immunoSEQ multiplex PCR was the method, and the copy in TCRdb shows in-frame clones only, minus some. Counted here are about 17,000 clones, 82% occurring once; the ten biggest clones make up about 28%. Exposure to brentuximab vedotin varied, and each patient had relapsed following autologous stem cell transplantation. Here the sequenced sample was peripheral blood mononuclear cells (PBMCs), taken before the second cycle of nivolumab. The receptors shown here come from a human donor with classical Hodgkin lymphoma.

The chain employs TRBV7-2 and TRBJ1-5, with D maybe TRBD1 (5 bases). Germline CDR1 and CDR2: SGHTA and FQGNSA. Trimming removed 3 bases at V and 0 bases at J, with 9 bases between. This CDR3 contains 15 residues. In DNA, the CDR3 is TGTGCCAGCAGCTTTGGGACGCTTAGCAATCAGCCCCAGCATTTT. Residues: CASSFGTLSNQPQHF.

CDR3 sequence: CASSVKSGGTEAFF. DNA for the CDR3: TGTGCCAGCAGCGTGAAAAGTGGCGGCACTGAAGCTTTCTTT. The rearrangement links TRBV7-2 to TRBJ1-1; D is undetermined. The germline V gene has CDR1 SGHTA and CDR2 FQGNSA. V was pared by 5 bases and J by 4 bases, with 14 bases between. The CDR3 consists of 14 residues.

V and J are TRBV6-5 and TRBJ1-1; the D is unclear. The length of the CDR3 is 15 residues. The V end lost 0 bases, the J end lost 2 bases, and 10 bases lay between the germline ends. Germline values: CDR1 MNHEY, CDR2 SVGAGI. CDR3 sequence (DNA): TGTGCCAGCAGTTACTCAGGTGGTAGAAACACTGAAGCTTTCTTT. Its protein product is CASSYSGGRNTEAFF.

The J gene is TRBJ1-2, the V gene TRBV5-4; D unclear. CDR1 is SGHNT, CDR2 YYREEE, per germline (reference sequence). V was pared by 3 bases and J by 8 bases, with 20 bases between. CDR3 size: 15 residues. CDR3 region: CASSSQALSRTGYTF. As DNA, the CDR3 is TGTGCCAGCAGCTCGCAAGCCCTCTCCCGGACGGGCTACACCTTC.

The J gene is TRBJ2-7, the V gene TRBV28; 7 bases match TRBD1. The CDR3 is 14 residues long. From germline, CDR1 is MDHEN and CDR2 SYDVKM. Losses at the gene ends were 6 bases for V and 5 bases for J; bases not matched to a gene: 10. The CDR3 sequence is CASSFTPGGNEQYF. As DNA, the CDR3 is TGTGCCAGCAGCTTCACGCCAGGGGGTAACGAGCAGTACTTC.

The gene calls are TRBV7-3 and TRBJ2-3; 9 nucleotides align to TRBD2. The CDR3 has 16 residues. V shed 5 bases, J shed 1 base, and the junction held 7 bases outside the gene matches. The germline CDR1 and CDR2 sequences are SGHTA and FQGTGA. The CDR3 coding sequence is TGTGCCAGCAGCGCTACTAGCGGGCGTGGCACAGATACGCAGTATTTT. It is translated as CASSATSGRGTDTQYF.

CDR3: CSVGGFGYTF. The CDR3 nucleotides read TGCAGCGTTGGAGGGTTTGGCTACACCTTC. The chain carries TRBV29-1 and TRBJ1-2; D unclear. The CDR3 sequence is 10 residues long. V lost 4 bases and J 7 bases, leaving 7 bases between the germline ends. Germline CDR1 SQVTM, CDR2 ANQGSEA.

This sequence joins TRBV30 and TRBJ2-5; possibly TRBD1 or TRBD2 for D (5 bases each). The V gene's germline CDR1 is GTSNPN and CDR2 SVGIG (reference sequence). CDR3 length equals 12 residues. V gave up 5 bases and J gave up 2 bases, with 9 bases separating them. This CDR3 reads CAWSGGQETQYF. In DNA form, the CDR3 reads TGTGCCTGGTCTGGGGGTCAAGAGACCCAGTACTTC. The full variable domain, with the rest looked up from reference TRBV30 and TRBJ2-5, is SQTIHQWPATLVQPVGSPLSLECTVEGTSNPNLYWYRQAAGRGLQLLFYSVGIGQISSEVPQNLSASRPQDRQFILSSKKLLLSDSGFYLCAWSGGQETQYFGPGTRLLVL.

This chain joins TRBV7-9 and TRBJ1-5; 7 bases line up with TRBD1. Germline trimming cut 5 bases from V and 1 base from J; bases unmatched to any gene: 11. The germline gives CDR1 SEHNR, CDR2 FQNEAQ (reference sequence). The CDR3 covers 17 residues. The CDR3 DNA reads TGTGCCAGCAGCCCTGGCGACAGGGTAGCGAGCAATCAGCCCCAGCATTTT. This sequence encodes CASSPGDRVASNQPQHF.

V and J are TRBV7-2 and TRBJ1-1, with 7 bases matching TRBD1. Trimming at V came to 3 bases and at J to 10 bases, leaving 11 bases not matched to a gene. This CDR3 has 14 amino acids. Germline CDR1 reads SGHTA; CDR2 reads FQGNSA. The CDR3 here is CASSFAGTVMTAFF. CDR3 DNA: TGTGCCAGCAGCTTCGCCGGGACAGTGATGACAGCTTTCTTT.

This chain links TRBV9 with TRBJ1-6; no clear D. CDR3 length: 15 amino acids. From germline, CDR1 is SGDLS and CDR2 YYNGEE. With 4 bases removed from V and 7 bases from J, the gap between germline ends came to 15 bases. CDR3 DNA: TGTGCCAGCAGCTTTGACCCTATGGGGAATTCACCCCTCCACTTT. Translating gives CASSFDPMGNSPLHF.

The rearrangement links TRBV2 to TRBJ2-6; D may match TRBD1 or TRBD2 (5 bases each). This CDR3 region has 16 residues. V lost 5 bases and J 0 bases, leaving 11 bases between the germline ends. Germline CDR1 SNHLY, CDR2 FYNNEI. The CDR3: CASSWDGRSGANVLTF. As DNA, the CDR3 is TGTGCCAGCAGTTGGGACGGCCGCTCTGGGGCCAACGTCCTGACTTTC.

The chain combines TRBV6-5 with TRBJ2-7; D perhaps matches TRBD2 (5 bases). Germline V gene data show CDR1 as MNHEY and CDR2 as SVGAGI. V was trimmed by 0 bases and J by 3 bases, leaving 9 bases between them. The CDR3 is 14 residues long. The CDR3 spells CASSYSGSHYEQYF. DNA for the CDR3: TGTGCCAGCAGTTACTCGGGGAGTCACTACGAGCAGTACTTC.

The chain has TRBV5-1 and TRBJ2-5; tentatively, D is TRBD1 (5 bases). V lost 6 bases to trimming and J lost 2 bases, with 14 bases between them. Germline assignment: CDR1 SGHRS and CDR2 YFSETQ. The CDR3 extends over 14 amino acids. CDR3: CASKDTSGQETQYF. The CDR3, as DNA: TGCGCCAGCAAGGACACATCGGGTCAAGAGACCCAGTACTTC.